Only one count was recorded for the clone carrying this TCR beta chain. No antigen is known for it. This record comes from a study of cytomegalovirus exposure and HLA in healthy donors. General study results and limits: After further analysis at a later stage, around 17,000 TCR beta sequences were associated with HLA alleles at 0.05 false discovery rate.

CDR1 is LNHDA, CDR2 SQIVND, per germline (reference sequence). The CDR3 totals 15 residues. Trimming at V came to 1 base and at J to 5 bases, leaving 3 bases not matched to a gene. PCR used 60 Vbeta primers and 13 Jbeta primers. Repertoires were generated with immunoSEQ multiplex PCR, while TCRdb's copy carries only in-frame clones and drops some. This table holds some 150,000 clones, over 60% found once. The sample comprised PBMCs. The chain has TRBV19 and TRBJ2-1; 9 bases align to TRBD2. The TCR comes from a female donor in good health and CMV-seropositive. CDR3 sequence: CASSIASGTNNEQFF. The CDR3 nucleotides read TGTGCCAGTAGTATAGCTAGCGGGACTAACAATGAGCAGTTCTTC.